The 9 T cell receptor beta chains reported below all come from one sample, sequenced in a study of cytomegalovirus exposure and HLA in healthy donors. In the PCR, 60 Vbeta and 13 Jbeta primers were used. Produced via immunoSEQ multiplex PCR; TCRdb's table is partial and in-frame only. Here the sample spans about 140,000 clones, over 70% being singletons. Sequences were obtained from PBMCs. The receptors derive from a male donor in good health and CMV-seronegative.

This chain uses TRBV5-1 with TRBJ1-1, with D perhaps TRBD1 (5 bases). CDR1 is SGHRS and CDR2 is YFSETQ in the germline V gene. The CDR3 loop spans 13 amino acids. The germline V and J ends were trimmed by 4 bases and 4 bases, with 11 bases remaining between them. In nucleotides, the CDR3 is TGCGCCAGCAGCCCCACAGGTTTCACTGAAGCTTTCTTT. This gives the protein CASSPTGFTEAFF.

The rearrangement joins TRBV5-5 to TRBJ2-7; the match to TRBD2 covers 9 bases. Germline assignment: CDR1 SGHKS and CDR2 YYEKEE (reference sequence). Trimming removed 0 bases from V and 2 bases from J; junction bases left unmatched: 3. This CDR3 spans 15 amino acids. In nucleotides, the CDR3 is TGTGCCAGCAGCTTGGAGGGACTAGCAACCTACGAGCAGTACTTC. It specifies CASSLEGLATYEQYF.

The genes are TRBV19 and TRBJ2-2, with 13 bases aligning to TRBD2. Germline V gene data show CDR1 as LNHDA and CDR2 as SQIVND (reference sequence). Germline trimming cut 7 bases from V and 3 bases from J; bases unmatched to any gene: 2. The CDR3 totals 15 residues. The CDR3 protein is CASIGTSGDTGELFF. As DNA, the CDR3 is TGTGCCAGTATCGGGACTAGCGGGGACACCGGGGAGCTGTTTTTT.

This clone appeared a single time. V is TRBV18 and J is TRBJ2-7, with TRBD1 matching 7 bases. The ends lost 3 bases at V and 1 base at J; junction bases unmatched: 6. This CDR3 comprises 15 residues. Looked up from germline, CDR1 is KGHSH and CDR2 is LQKENI. CDR3: CASSPPGQPSYEQYF. DNA of the CDR3: TGTGCCAGCTCACCTCCGGGACAGCCTTCCTACGAGCAGTACTTC.

The V call is TRBV30, the J call TRBJ1-2, with a tentative D call TRBD1 (6 bases). Germline V gene data show CDR1 as GTSNPN and CDR2 as SVGIG (reference sequence). The CDR3 has 11 amino acids. V lost 1 base, J lost 12 bases, and 12 bases lay in between. In DNA, the CDR3 is TGTGCCTGGAGTGAAGGGGGTCTGGACACCTTC. Its translation: CAWSEGGLDTF.

This clone occurred once. The rearrangement uses TRBV19 and TRBJ2-7, with TRBD1 matching 8 bases. CDR1 and CDR2 from the germline V gene are LNHDA and SQIVND (reference sequence). The CDR3 length is 15 residues. Unmatched junction bases numbered 10, after V lost 8 bases and J lost 1 base. CDR3 residues: CASSLPGQESYEQYF. The CDR3 nucleotides are TGTGCCAGTTCACTTCCGGGACAGGAATCCTACGAGCAGTACTTC.

This clone was counted between two and nine times. The V and J genes are TRBV27 and TRBJ1-2; D gene ambiguous. The CDR3 sequence is 13 residues long. The V gene lost 0 bases and the J gene lost 10 bases, with 12 bases spanning the gap. Germline CDR1 reads MNHEY; CDR2 reads SMNVEV (reference sequence). CDR3 amino acids: CASSLSTEEVYTF. The CDR3 coding sequence is TGTGCCAGCAGTTTATCGACTGAGGAGGTCTACACCTTC.

In its sample, this clone was seen a few times. V usage is TRBV6-5 and J usage is TRBJ1-4; 11 bases line up with TRBD1. The junction had 9 bases not matched to a gene; V was cut back by 2 bases and J by 10 bases. CDR1 MNHEY and CDR2 SVGAGI come from the germline V gene. This CDR3 spans 16 amino acids. The CDR3 spells CASSYEGGTGGGKLFF. As DNA, the CDR3 is TGTGCCAGCAGTTACGAGGGAGGGACAGGGGGTGGAAAACTGTTTTTT.

The chain couples TRBV7-2 to TRBJ2-5, with D possibly TRBD1 on 5 matching bases. Germline-derived CDR1 and CDR2 are SGHTA and FQGNSA. This CDR3 region has 13 residues. Trimming left V 4 bases short and J 2 bases short, with 8 bases between. CDR3 amino acids: CASSSDIQETQYF. CDR3 in DNA: TGTGCCAGCAGCTCGGACATACAAGAGACCCAGTACTTC. Supplemented by reference TRBV7-2 and TRBJ2-5, the full variable domain reads GAGVSQSPSNKVTEKGKDVELRCDPISGHTALYWYRQSLGQGLEFLIYFQGNSAPDKSGLPSDRFSAERTGGSVSTLTIQRTQQEDSAVYLCASSSDIQETQYFGPGTRLLVL.